The clone carrying this T cell receptor (beta chain) was picked up a small number of times. The antigen is unknown. One entry per CDR3 protein results from TCRdb running MiXCR on the 5' RACE reads. The sample includes about 33,000 distinct CDR3 sequences, more than 20% of them seen just once. The data are from a study of T-cell memory formation after mild COVID-19. The study's findings and limits: Pre-infection memory contained some responding clones, which suggested that cross-reactive memory had joined.

The V end was cut by 1 base, the J end by 5 bases, with 20 bases between. The CDR3 covers 17 residues. Germline assignment: CDR1 LNHNV and CDR2 YYDKDF (reference sequence). V gene TRBV15 combines with J gene TRBJ2-5, with D possibly being TRBD1 (6 bases). The source of this sequence is an adult who had mild COVID-19 (a few samples of this study predate the infection). Cell type and time point are not known. The sample comprised PBMCs or a T cell subset sorted from them (not recorded which). The DNA for the CDR3 is TGTGCCACCAGCAGAGTGGGCAGTGGTAGGGGGTGGGAGACCCAGTACTTC. This encodes CATSRVGSGRGWETQYF.